A single sample is the source of the 30 T cell receptor beta chains below, sequenced in a study of Tregs in tolerant kidney transplant recipients. Sequencing used immunoSEQ multiplex PCR; TCRdb keeps in-frame clones, though not all of them. The listing records around 33,000 clones. Related graft donors supplied nonmyeloablative bone marrow transplants, and mixed chimerism was transient. This specimen consisted of CD4+ T cells from blood (PBMCs), obtained 24 months after the transplant. The receptors derive from a human patient who received a combined kidney and bone marrow transplant. Some T cells may be supplied by the graft donor.

About this clone itself: The read finishes 3 residues shy of the CDR3 end, and the germline J gene is used to complete it. This chain joins TRBV6-4 and TRBJ2-1, with TRBD2 as a possible D gene (6 bases). Deletions cut 2 bases from V and 6 bases from J, with 14 bases between. The CDR3 extends over 15 amino acids. Germline V lookup: CDR1 MRHNA, CDR2 SNTAGT. CDR3 bases read: TGTGCCAGCAGTGACGCAGGGACTGCTATCAATGAG. Encoded protein: CASSDAGTAINE. The full CDR3 protein reads CASSDAGTAINEQFF.

Of note for this clone: The CDR3 is cut off 3 residues early in the read; its end comes from the germline J gene. V is TRBV6-2 or TRBV6-3 and J is TRBJ2-1, with TRBD2 matching over 8 bases. There are 16 residues in the CDR3. The junction had 5 bases not matched to a gene; V was cut back by 2 bases and J by 2 bases. Germline V gene lookup returns CDR1 MNHEY and CDR2 SVGEGT. Partial CDR3 DNA: TGTGCCAGCAGTTACCTAATTAGCGGGGCCTACAATGAG. Its translation is CASSYLISGAYNE. The whole CDR3 reads CASSYLISGAYNEQFF.

Considering frequency, this clone is medium-sized (0.01 to 0.1%). Read sequence stops 3 residues before the CDR3 end, and the germline J gene provides the missing end. This rearrangement joins TRBV30 to TRBJ2-3, with TRBD2 matching 7 bases. Germline CDR1 GTSNPN, CDR2 SVGIG (reference sequence). This CDR3 is 16 amino acids long. J gave up 5 bases and V 1 base, and 12 bases lay outside the gene matches. Incomplete CDR3 DNA: TGTGCCTGGAGTGGGGGGAAGAGGGGACTAAGAGATACG. This sequence encodes CAWSGGKRGLRDT. In full, the CDR3 is CAWSGGKRGLRDTQYF.

Concerning this clone: Sequencing ends 3 residues short of the CDR3 end; the germline J gene provides the rest. The chain employs TRBV18 and TRBJ2-4; TRBD2 matches 7 bases. V was clipped by 3 bases and J by 3 bases; unmatched bases: 14. The CDR3 runs 18 residues. CDR1 and CDR2 from the germline V gene are KGHSH and LQKENI. CDR3 region: CASSPLVWLADNKNIQYF. The sequenced part of the CDR3 DNA is TGTGCCAGCTCACCTCTAGTCTGGCTAGCGGATAACAAAAACATT.

With respect to this clone: The CDR3 end falls 3 residues outside the read, so it is completed with the germline J gene. This chain uses TRBV5-1 with TRBJ2-3; no definite D call. V lost 4 bases and J lost 6, with 15 bases in between. Per germline, CDR1 SGHRS and CDR2 YFSETQ. The CDR3 has 14 residues. The covered CDR3 bases are TGCGCCAGCAGCCGTAGTCTCCCGTCGGATACG. Protein product: CASSRSLPSDT. The full-length CDR3 reads as CASSRSLPSDTQYF.

With respect to this clone: The read ends 3 residues early relative to the CDR3; the germline J gene fills the gap. V gene TRBV7-6 combines with J gene TRBJ1-3, with D possibly being TRBD1 (5 bases). CDR3 length: 12 amino acids. The V end lost 5 bases, the J end lost 8 bases, and 10 bases lay between the germline ends. CDR1 and CDR2 (germline): SGHVS, FNYEAQ. The DNA read from the CDR3 is TGTGCCAGCAGCCCAGGGCTGGACACC. This gives the protein CASSPGLDT. The CDR3 in full is CASSPGLDTIYF.

A remark on this clone: Sequencing ends 3 residues short of the CDR3 end; the germline J gene provides the rest. The chain is built from TRBV4-2 and TRBJ2-1, with TRBD2 matching over 15 bases. This CDR3 region has 17 residues. Trimming cost V 1 base and J 6 bases; bases outside gene matches: 4. Germline assignment: CDR1 LGHNA and CDR2 YNFKEQ. The sequenced part of the CDR3 DNA is TGTGCCAGCAGCCAAGGGACTAGCGGGAGGGCCTTCAATGAG. It encodes CASSQGTSGRAFNE. The full CDR3 protein is CASSQGTSGRAFNEQFF.

With respect to this clone: The junction departs from germline at one end; a sequencing error may be responsible. The CDR3 end lies 3 residues beyond the end of the read and is filled in from the germline J gene. This sequence joins TRBV4-2 and TRBJ1-2; D gene ambiguous. Germline CDR1 reads LGHNA; CDR2 reads YNFKEQ. The CDR3 runs 14 residues. The sequenced CDR3 bases are TGCGCCAGCAGACCGGACGGCCAGGCGGGGGGC. Its translation is CASRPDGQAGG. In full, the CDR3 is CASRPDGQAGGYTF.

A word on this clone: The observed sequence ends 3 residues before the CDR3 terminus, with the missing tail filled in from the germline J gene. The V call is TRBV20-1, the J call TRBJ2-7; TRBD2 matches 14 bases. Germline V gives CDR1 DFQATT, CDR2 SNEGSKA (reference sequence). V lost 2 bases and J lost 3; bases outside the gene matches: 3. The length of the CDR3 is 15 residues. CDR3 DNA, as far as it was read: TGCAGTGCTAGAAGACTAGCGGGAGGGGTCTACGAG. Its translation: CSARRLAGGVYE. The entire CDR3 is CSARRLAGGVYEQYF.

As regards this clone: Read data end 3 residues before the CDR3 end; the end is taken from the germline J gene. J is TRBJ1-2 and V is TRBV19; D may be TRBD1 (6 bases). V lost 3 bases and J lost 7, with 12 bases in between. The length of the CDR3 is 13 residues. Looked up from germline, CDR1 is LNHDA and CDR2 is SQIVND (reference sequence). CDR3 residues: CASSIWDKIGYTF. The sequenced part of the CDR3 DNA is TGTGCCAGTAGTATCTGGGACAAGATTGGC.

As concerns this clone: Read sequence stops 3 residues before the CDR3 end, and the germline J gene provides the missing end. The rearrangement uses TRBV6-2 or TRBV6-3 and TRBJ2-7; D remains ambiguous. The V end lost 2 bases, the J end lost 2 bases, and 13 bases lay between the germline ends. The CDR3 has 15 residues. Germline CDR1 and CDR2: MNHEY and SVGEGT. The DNA read from the CDR3 is TGTGCCAGCAGTTACCCAGCGATCCTACCCTACGAG. Protein sequence: CASSYPAILPYE. The entire CDR3 protein reads CASSYPAILPYEQYF.

Note on this clone: The CDR3 end lies 3 residues beyond the end of the read and is filled in from the germline J gene. The rearrangement joins TRBV20-1 to TRBJ2-3; 7 nucleotides agree with TRBD2. V lost 8 bases to trimming and J lost 6 bases; unmatched junction nucleotides: 14. CDR3 length: 14 amino acids. Per germline, CDR1 DFQATT and CDR2 SNEGSKA (reference sequence). The CDR3: CSSWTRMLTDTQYF. The part of the CDR3 DNA that was read is TGCAGTTCATGGACTAGGATGTTGACTGATACG.

On this clone: The observed sequence ends 3 residues before the CDR3 terminus, with the missing tail filled in from the germline J gene. This chain joins TRBV30 and TRBJ1-1, with TRBD1 matching 8 bases. Looked up from germline, CDR1 is GTSNPN and CDR2 is SVGIG (reference sequence). The CDR3 covers 13 residues. The sequenced CDR3 bases are TGTGCCGGGTCGATTTGGACAGGGTTCGAA. Translated: CAGSIWTGFE. The whole CDR3 sequence reads CAGSIWTGFEAFF.

Remarks on this clone: Read sequence stops 3 residues before the CDR3 end, and the germline J gene provides the missing end. The chain recombines TRBV7-9 with TRBJ1-4; D ambiguous. CDR1 and CDR2 (germline): SEHNR, FQNEAQ (reference sequence). V dropped 2 bases and J dropped 6 bases, with 10 bases sitting between them. The CDR3 loop spans 14 amino acids. The CDR3 bases that were read are TGTGCCAGCAGCTTAAACGGGGAGTATGAAAAA. This gives the protein CASSLNGEYEK. The CDR3 in full is CASSLNGEYEKLFF.

Partial CDR3 DNA: TGCGCCAGCAGCTTGGGAGCGGGAAGCTCCTACGAG. It translates to CASSLGAGSSYE. The whole CDR3 sequence reads CASSLGAGSSYEQYF. V is TRBV5-1 and J is TRBJ2-7; TRBD2 agrees at 7 bases. Read coverage stops 3 residues before the CDR3 terminus; the germline J gene supplies the remainder. This CDR3 has 15 residues. CDR1 SGHRS and CDR2 YFSETQ come from the germline V gene. V lost 0 bases and J lost 0; bases outside the gene matches: 3.

Remarks on this clone: The read terminates 3 residues before the CDR3 end, so the remaining end is supplied by the germline J gene. The gene calls are TRBV5-1 and TRBJ1-2; 12 bases line up with TRBD1. J lost 1 base, V lost 7 bases, and 5 bases had no gene match. CDR1 is SGHRS, CDR2 YFSETQ, per germline. This CDR3 region has 15 residues. CDR3: CASGTGGASNYGYTF. The covered CDR3 bases are TGCGCCAGCGGGACAGGGGGCGCGAGTAACTATGGC.

Notes on this clone: The observed sequence ends 3 residues before the CDR3 terminus, with the missing tail filled in from the germline J gene. The rearrangement links TRBV28 to TRBJ2-3, with 9 bases identical to TRBD1. Per the germline V gene, CDR1 is MDHEN and CDR2 is SYDVKM. After removal of 5 bases from V and 2 bases from J, the junction contained 8 bases not matched to a gene. The CDR3 consists of 16 residues. The CDR3 here is CASSQYGTGTTDTQYF. The CDR3 bases that were read are TGTGCCAGCAGTCAATACGGGACAGGGACCACAGATACG.

As to this clone: The read falls 3 residues short of the CDR3 end, and the missing part is taken from the germline J gene. This chain uses TRBV19 with TRBJ2-2, with 8 positions matching TRBD2. CDR3 length equals 14 residues. Trimming cost V 4 bases and J 7 bases; bases outside gene matches: 5. Germline V gives CDR1 LNHDA, CDR2 SQIVND (reference sequence). Here the CDR3 reads CASSTGLAGGELFF. The part of the CDR3 DNA that was read is TGTGCCAGTAGTACCGGACTAGCCGGCGGGGAG.

As to this clone: The read is 3 residues too short to cover the CDR3 end, so that end is filled in from the germline J gene. The genes are TRBV4-2 and TRBJ2-6; TRBD2 aligns across 8 bases. The J segment lost 0 bases and the V segment lost 3 bases, leaving 1 base of the junction unmatched. Germline V lookup: CDR1 LGHNA, CDR2 YNFKEQ. CDR3 length: 16 amino acids. The CDR3 protein is CASSHSGSSGANVLTF. The part of the CDR3 DNA that was read is TGTGCCAGCAGCCACAGCGGGAGCTCTGGGGCCAACGTC.

Comments on this clone: The CDR3 extends 3 residues past the end of the read, so its final part is completed from the germline J gene. V gene TRBV7-2 combines with J gene TRBJ2-3; tentative D call: TRBD2 (6 bases). CDR1 and CDR2 from the germline V gene are SGHTA and FQGNSA. V shed 3 bases and J shed 1 base, with 11 bases lying between them. The CDR3 is 15 amino acids. The CDR3 is CASSFGGDRTDTQYF. The DNA read from the CDR3 is TGTGCCAGCAGCTTCGGGGGAGACCGCACAGATACG.

On this clone itself: Read sequence stops 3 residues before the CDR3 end, and the germline J gene provides the missing end. The chain recombines TRBV20-1 with TRBJ2-1; TRBD2 aligns across 9 bases. The ends lost 5 bases at V and 8 bases at J; junction bases unmatched: 7. CDR1 and CDR2 (germline): DFQATT, SNEGSKA (reference sequence). This CDR3 comprises 13 residues. CDR3 residues: CSARGTSSYEQFF. CDR3 DNA, as far as it was read: TGCAGTGCTCGGGGGACTAGCAGTTATGAG.

With regard to this clone: Read data end 3 residues before the CDR3 end; the end is taken from the germline J gene. This chain uses TRBV20-1 with TRBJ2-5, with TRBD1 matching over 8 bases. V shed 4 bases and J 2 bases; nucleotides not matched to a gene: 6. This CDR3 spans 14 amino acids. Germline assignment: CDR1 DFQATT and CDR2 SNEGSKA (reference sequence). The CDR3 sequence is CSATFGQGQETQYF. CDR3 DNA (partial): TGCAGTGCTACCTTCGGACAGGGTCAAGAGACC.

A remark on this clone: The sequenced fragment ends 3 residues before the CDR3 boundary, so the rest is inferred from the germline J gene. This sequence joins TRBV18 and TRBJ2-4; D may be TRBD1 (6 bases). Between the trimmed V and J ends, which lost 3 bases and 0 bases, there was a span of 12 bases. Germline V gene lookup returns CDR1 KGHSH and CDR2 LQKENI. The CDR3 contains 16 residues. The CDR3 region is CASSPQGYLAKNIQYF. The covered CDR3 bases are TGTGCCAGCTCACCCCAGGGGTATCTAGCCAAAAACATT.

About this clone itself: From the germline J gene comes the end of the CDR3, since the read stops 3 residues before it. The chain combines TRBV7-9 with TRBJ1-4, with D maybe TRBD1 (6 bases). V shed 5 bases and J shed 8 bases, with 12 bases lying between them. The CDR3 contains 13 residues. Germline-derived CDR1 and CDR2 are SEHNR and FQNEAQ (reference sequence). The CDR3 spells CASSLVGTEKLFF. The covered CDR3 bases are TGTGCCAGCAGCCTCGTGGGGACAGAAAAA.

The CDR3 protein is CASSEVNQETQYF. Incomplete CDR3 DNA: TGTGCCAGCAGTGAAGTAAACCAAGAGACC. The genes are TRBV6-1 and TRBJ2-5; no clear D gene. The CDR3 end falls 3 residues outside the read, so it is completed with the germline J gene. CDR3 length: 13 amino acids. Germline lookup yields CDR1 MNHNS and CDR2 SASEGT. V was clipped by 1 base and J by 0 bases, with 3 bases between them.

Concerning this clone itself: The read ends 3 residues early relative to the CDR3; the germline J gene fills the gap. The V call is TRBV5-6, the J call TRBJ1-2; maybe TRBD1 (5 bases). The V end lost 0 bases, the J end lost 2 bases, and 8 bases lay between the germline ends. Germline V gives CDR1 SGHDT, CDR2 YYEEEE. The CDR3 has 14 amino acids. The CDR3: CASSLDGGNYGYTF. CDR3 bases read: TGTGCCAGCAGCTTGGATGGGGGGAACTATGGC.

Concerning this clone itself: Sequencing ends 3 residues short of the CDR3 end; the germline J gene provides the rest. The chain links TRBV20-1 to TRBJ1-1, with 7 bases lining up with TRBD1. The CDR3 runs 13 residues. The J segment lost 7 bases and the V segment lost 3 bases, leaving 8 bases of the junction unmatched. Germline CDR1 reads DFQATT; CDR2 reads SNEGSKA (reference sequence). The sequenced CDR3 bases are TGCAGTGCTAGGAGACAGGGTTTTGGTGAA. It is translated as CSARRQGFGE. The CDR3, in full, reads CSARRQGFGEAFF.

With respect to this clone: The read comes to an end 3 residues before the CDR3 does, leaving the germline J gene to fill in the end. The chain is built from TRBV5-1 and TRBJ2-1; 7 bases line up with TRBD1. This CDR3 spans 14 amino acids. The germline V gene encodes CDR1 SGHRS and CDR2 YFSETQ. Trimming at V came to 4 bases and at J to 5 bases, leaving 6 bases not matched to a gene. Incomplete CDR3 DNA: TGCGCCAGCAGCGATGGACAGGTGGACAATGAG. This codes for CASSDGQVDNE. The whole CDR3 protein reads CASSDGQVDNEQFF.

In regard to this clone: The sequence runs out 3 residues before the end of the CDR3; the remainder is reconstructed from the germline J gene. The chain carries TRBV20-1 and TRBJ2-1; 7 bases map to TRBD2. Germline values: CDR1 DFQATT, CDR2 SNEGSKA (reference sequence). This CDR3 region has 14 residues. The junction had 7 bases not matched to a gene; V was cut back by 4 bases and J by 4 bases. CDR3 residues: CSANPRTSYNEQFF. The CDR3 bases that were read are TGCAGTGCTAACCCCCGGACTAGTTACAATGAG.

A note on this clone: With the read ending 3 residues before the CDR3 end, the germline J gene is used to fill in that end. The chain is built from TRBV7-3 and TRBJ2-1; TRBD2 matches 9 bases. The germline CDR1 and CDR2 sequences are SGHTA and FQGTGA. This CDR3 is built from 16 residues. Trimming removed 4 bases from V and 7 bases from J; junction bases left unmatched: 11. The covered CDR3 bases are TGTGCCAGCAGCTCCGGCGGGCTAGCGGGGTCAAATGAG. Protein: CASSSGGLAGSNE. The full CDR3 reads CASSSGGLAGSNEQFF.